The 23 T cell receptor beta chains listed next were all sequenced from one sample in a study of blood T cells in healthy people across ages. Combining a sample-barcoded 5' primer with a J-beta primer mix, a second PCR ran for roughly 6 to 12 cycles. Via MiXCR, TCRdb re-called the 5' RACE reads, giving one row per CDR3 protein. The sample carries 1.4 million to 1.5 million distinct CDR3 sequences, roughly 40% recorded once. The sequencing input was blood. These receptors all stem from a woman aged 18-30 years in good health.

The chain couples TRBV20-1 to TRBJ1-6, with D perhaps TRBD1 (5 bases). CDR3 length: 15 amino acids. CDR1 is DFQATT and CDR2 is SNEGSKA in the germline V gene (reference sequence). V lost 0 bases to trimming and J lost 10 bases, with 16 bases between them. CDR3 bases: TGCAGTGCTAGAGATCAAGTGGGGGTGGGCTCACCCCTCCACTTT. Its translation is CSARDQVGVGSPLHF.

The rearrangement uses TRBV5-1 and TRBJ2-5; the D gene is possibly TRBD1 (5 bases). Germline CDR1 and CDR2: SGHRS and YFSETQ. The CDR3 covers 16 residues. The V and J ends lost 0 bases and 11 bases respectively, with 23 bases between them. CDR3 protein: CASSLGDLAADNEQYF. The CDR3 DNA reads TGCGCCAGCAGCTTGGGGGATCTCGCCGCGGACAATGAGCAGTACTTC.

The chain combines TRBV20-1 with TRBJ2-5, with D unresolved. Trimming pared 1 base from V and 8 bases from J, leaving 14 bases between. The V gene's germline CDR1 is DFQATT and CDR2 SNEGSKA (reference sequence). The CDR3 is 13 residues long. Here the CDR3 reads CSARAGGPETQYF. The CDR3 region has the DNA TGCAGTGCTAGAGCGGGTGGGCCCGAAACCCAGTACTTC.

This chain uses TRBV20-1 with TRBJ2-7, with D possibly being TRBD2 (6 bases). Deletions cut 3 bases from V and 5 bases from J, with 23 bases between. Germline assignment: CDR1 DFQATT and CDR2 SNEGSKA (reference sequence). The CDR3 covers 16 residues. The CDR3 DNA follows: TGCAGTGCTAGGTCCACTAGCAGGAGGGCCTTTGACGAGCAGTACTTC. Translating gives CSARSTSRRAFDEQYF.

J is TRBJ2-2 and V is TRBV9, with D perhaps matching TRBD1 (5 bases). This CDR3 region has 16 residues. V lost 0 bases, J lost 2 bases, and 11 bases lay in between. Germline loops: CDR1 SGDLS, CDR2 YYNGEE. In DNA form, the CDR3 reads TGTGCCAGCAGCGTAGAGCCAGGGCCTAACACCGGGGAGCTGTTTTTT. Translation: CASSVEPGPNTGELFF.

This chain links TRBV10-3 with TRBJ2-7; a possible D gene is TRBD2 (5 bases). The tail of the sequence fits TRBJ2-5 better, so the J call may be wrong. There are 14 residues in the CDR3. CDR1 is ENHRY, CDR2 SYGVKD, per germline. The CDR3: CAISEMASRETQYF. CDR3 nucleotide sequence: TGTGCCATCAGTGAGATGGCTAGCCGAGAGACCCAGTACTTC.

The table lists this clonotype with a few counts. The chain links TRBV7-3 to TRBJ2-7; D call uncertain. The J call could be wrong; TRBJ2-5 is a better fit for the DNA end. In germline, CDR1 is SGHTA, CDR2 FQGTGA. The CDR3 consists of 14 residues. CDR3: CASSLNPGRETQYF. The DNA for the CDR3 is TGTGCCAGCAGCTTAAACCCCGGAAGGGAGACCCAGTACTTC.

This clonotype was seen more than once but under ten times. The gene calls are TRBV28 and TRBJ1-4; D not certain. V was clipped by 3 bases and J by 3 bases, with 8 bases between them. Germline V lookup: CDR1 MDHEN, CDR2 SYDVKM. The CDR3 has 14 residues. The CDR3, as DNA: TGTGCCAGCAGTTTCCGGGGTTCTAATGAAAAACTGTTTTTT. This sequence encodes CASSFRGSNEKLFF.

This clonotype has just a few counts. The chain joins TRBV10-3 to TRBJ1-6; TRBD1 matches at 9 bases. V lost 3 bases to trimming and J lost 11 bases; unmatched junction nucleotides: 17. Germline V CDR1 and CDR2: ENHRY, SYGVKD. The CDR3 spans 18 residues. The CDR3 DNA reads as TGTGCCATCAGTGACGTGGGACAGGGATTGGTGAATTTGACACCCCTCCACTTT. As protein: CAISDVGQGLVNLTPLHF.

The chain is built from TRBV3-1 and TRBJ1-2; D call uncertain. CDR3 length: 12 residues. Germline CDR1 LGHDT, CDR2 YNNKEL (reference sequence). V gave up 0 bases and J gave up 4 bases, with 3 bases separating them. CDR3 nucleotide sequence: TGTGCCAGCAGCCAAGAGACCTATGGCTACACCTTC. This encodes CASSQETYGYTF. The variable domain in full, with the rest retrieved from reference TRBV3-1 and TRBJ1-2, is DTAVSQTPKYLVTQMGNDKSIKCEQNLGHDTMYWYKQDSKKFLKIMFSYNNKELIINETVPNRFSPKSPDKAHLNLHINSLELGDSAVYFCASSQETYGYTFGSGTRLTVV.

This clonotype showed up just a few times. V usage is TRBV7-9 and J usage is TRBJ1-5; 8 nucleotides match TRBD1. Trimming took 3 bases from V and 3 from J; bases not matched to a gene: 10. Germline CDR1 and CDR2: SEHNR and FQNEAQ (reference sequence). The CDR3 runs to 17 residues. The CDR3 region is CASSLISTGAFNQPQHF. The CDR3 nucleotides are TGTGCCAGCAGCTTGATCTCGACAGGGGCGTTCAATCAGCCCCAGCATTTT.

The chain has TRBV14 and TRBJ2-7, with D possibly TRBD1 on 6 matching bases. CDR3 length: 15 amino acids. Trimming shortened V by 1 base and J by 0 bases, and 10 bases separated the two germline ends. Germline loops: CDR1 SGHDN, CDR2 FVKESK. CDR3 residues: CASSQAVGASYEQYF. The CDR3 region has the DNA TGTGCCAGCAGCCAAGCTGTGGGGGCCTCCTACGAGCAGTACTTC.

In this sample, this clonotype turned up many times. The gene calls are TRBV7-2 and TRBJ1-2; 10 bases line up with TRBD1. The CDR3 is 15 amino acids. Germline CDR1 reads SGHTA; CDR2 reads FQGNSA. V trimming: 5 bases; J trimming: 5 bases; junction bases outside the gene matches: 8. Here the CDR3 DNA reads TGTGCCAGCAGCACCGGGACAGGGGTCAGTTATGGCTACACCTTC. This gives the protein CASSTGTGVSYGYTF. Combining the CDR3 with reference TRBV7-2 and TRBJ1-2 gives the whole variable domain GAGVSQSPSNKVTEKGKDVELRCDPISGHTALYWYRQSLGQGLEFLIYFQGNSAPDKSGLPSDRFSAERTGGSVSTLTIQRTQQEDSAVYLCASSTGTGVSYGYTFGSGTRLTVV.

The CDR3, as DNA: TGTGCCAGCAGTCCCCACCCTCCTAGCGGGAGGGTGGCAGATACGCAGTATTTT. It is translated as CASSPHPPSGRVADTQYF. The chain links TRBV27 to TRBJ2-3; 12 bases align to TRBD2. Losses at the gene ends were 5 bases for V and 4 bases for J; bases not matched to a gene: 13. CDR1 is MNHEY, CDR2 SMNVEV, per germline (reference sequence). This CDR3 is built from 18 residues.

This clonotype was seen more than once but under ten times. The chain recombines TRBV27 with TRBJ2-7; 7 bases are a match to TRBD1. This CDR3 is built from 15 residues. V lost 6 bases, J lost 2 bases, and 10 bases stayed unmatched. The germline gives CDR1 MNHEY, CDR2 SMNVEV (reference sequence). CDR3 DNA sequence: TGTGCCAGCAGACTAACAGGGGTTTCTACCTACGAGCAGTACTTC. Protein: CASRLTGVSTYEQYF.

The chain joins TRBV7-9 to TRBJ1-2; 7 nucleotides agree with TRBD1. The V gene end was trimmed by 5 bases and the J gene end by 2 bases; junction bases not matched to a gene: 11. The CDR3 length is 16 residues. Looked up from germline, CDR1 is SEHNR and CDR2 is FQNEAQ (reference sequence). The CDR3 DNA reads as TGTGCCAGCAGCCTCCAAGCTCCGACAGGGAACTATGGCTACACCTTC. It is translated as CASSLQAPTGNYGYTF.

A note on this clonotype: One junction end does not reproduce the germline sequence, and a read error may be involved. V usage is TRBV5-1 and J usage is TRBJ1-6; possible D gene TRBD1, 5 bases. CDR3 size: 15 residues. Germline CDR1 SGHRS, CDR2 YFSETQ. The CDR3 sequence: CASTVRPGLDSPPHF. DNA of the CDR3: TGCGCCAGCACCGTTCGGCCAGGGCTTGATTCACCCCCCCACTTT.

This chain links TRBV6-2 or TRBV6-3 with TRBJ2-1; D is undetermined. The CDR3 has 16 residues. Germline assignment: CDR1 MNHEY and CDR2 SVGEGT. Trimming stripped 4 bases from V and 6 bases from J, with 19 bases between. CDR3 nucleotide sequence: TGTGCCAGCAGTTCCCCCCGGGCTTCGCCCTCCAATGAGCAGTTCTTC. Encoded protein: CASSSPRASPSNEQFF.

The rearrangement links TRBV20-1 to TRBJ2-1; 12 nucleotides line up with TRBD2. V gave up 2 bases and J gave up 9 bases; unmatched junction bases: 2. CDR1 is DFQATT, CDR2 SNEGSKA, per germline (reference sequence). There are 13 residues in the CDR3. This CDR3 reads CSARLAGGAEQFF. In DNA, the CDR3 is TGCAGTGCTAGACTAGCGGGGGGGGCTGAGCAGTTCTTC.

This rearrangement joins TRBV5-1 to TRBJ1-1; D not certain. CDR3 length equals 13 residues. Trimming took 2 bases from V and 2 from J, leaving 7 bases between them. The germline V gene has CDR1 SGHRS and CDR2 YFSETQ. This CDR3 reads CASSFVSNTEAFF. CDR3 nucleotides: TGCGCCAGCAGCTTTGTCAGCAACACTGAAGCTTTCTTT.

J is TRBJ1-4 and V is TRBV5-1; 8 bases map to TRBD1. The CDR3 totals 15 residues. Germline CDR1 and CDR2: SGHRS and YFSETQ. J was trimmed by 8 bases and V by 5 bases; bases with no gene match: 11. The CDR3 loop reads CASSLSGTGTEKLFF. DNA for the CDR3: TGCGCCAGCAGTCTATCCGGGACAGGTACAGAAAAACTGTTTTTT.

This sequence joins TRBV9 and TRBJ1-2, with D hard to call. V shed 5 bases and J shed 4 bases, with 18 bases lying between them. The CDR3 is 15 amino acids. CDR1 SGDLS and CDR2 YYNGEE come from the germline V gene. The CDR3 coding sequence is TGTGCCAGCAGGCCGAGGTCGGCGGAATTCTATGGCTACACCTTC. The encoded protein is CASRPRSAEFYGYTF.

CDR3 amino acids: CSAVSSGRAFYEQYF. The CDR3 DNA follows: TGCAGTGCGGTCTCTAGCGGGAGGGCCTTTTACGAGCAGTACTTC. The genes are TRBV20-1 and TRBJ2-7; TRBD2 aligns across 12 bases. This CDR3 is 15 amino acids long. V shed 6 bases, J shed 4 bases, and the junction held 10 bases outside the gene matches. The germline V gene has CDR1 DFQATT and CDR2 SNEGSKA (reference sequence).